The sample holds a few counts of the clone carrying this T cell receptor beta chain. Its antigen is unidentified. The CDR3 consists of 16 residues. Germline V gene sequence: CDR1 SGDLS, CDR2 YYNGEE. The V segment lost 0 bases and the J segment 4 bases; nucleotides outside the gene matches: 6. The individuals who served as donors were healthy Caucasians living in Russia, aged about 6 to 100. The data belong to a study of blood T cells in healthy people across ages. Findings and caveats of the study: Both naive CD4+ cell counts and diversity were greater in long-lived donors than in aged donors. Per million T cells, the diversity of TCR beta decreased roughly linearly as age advanced.

Using a J-beta primer mix together with a sample-barcoded 5' primer, a second PCR was run for about 6 to 12 cycles. TCRdb recomputed calls from the 5' RACE reads with MiXCR, one row per CDR3 protein. The sample records around 1,900,000 distinct CDR3 sequences, around 42% being singletons. Sequencing input: blood. The TCR originated in a human donor in good health. V and J are TRBV9 and TRBJ2-7; 11 bases match TRBD1. The CDR3 nucleotides read TGTGCCAGCAGCGTAGCTGGGACAGGGGGAGATTACGAGCAGTACTTC. This translates into CASSVAGTGGDYEQYF.